The entry below gives a single T cell receptor beta chain sequence along with its context. Reverse transcribing all isolated RNA meant expressed TCRB transcripts were sequenced. The method was immunoSEQ multiplex PCR; TCRdb's version includes in-frame clones alone and lacks a portion of them. Here the sample spans some 410,000 clones, about 15% being singletons. This specimen belongs to a study of beta chain features in type 1 diabetes. Germline V CDR1 and CDR2: SGHVS, FQNEAQ. The CDR3 covers 14 residues. The J segment lost 6 bases and the V segment lost 6 bases, leaving 8 bases of the junction unmatched.

This sequence joins TRBV7-8 and TRBJ2-4; TRBD2 aligns across 7 bases. The TCR sequence derives from a man in his thirties or forties in good health. The specimen sequenced was naive CD4+ T cells from blood. For the CDR3, the DNA is TGTGCCAGCAGTCAAACCGCGGGGGTAAACATTCAGTACTTC. Protein: CASSQTAGVNIQYF.